The 5 T cell receptor beta chains presented below share a single source sample, sequenced in a study of radiotherapy plus CTLA-4 blockade in lung cancer (dated 2018 in TCRdb). Receptors were amplified or captured by the immunoSEQ multiplex PCR assay. The table was pulled from immuneACCESS by TCRdb, which kept in-frame rearrangements only. Such tables lose some clones; where checked, under half of the loss comes from unresolved V genes, and the rest has no known cause. This sample holds fewer than 150,000 clones; about 83% were observed only once. Of the sample, approximately 4.7% is held by the ten largest clones. The source was peripheral blood, collected from a patient treated with radiotherapy plus ipilimumab. These receptors all stem from a human donor with non-small cell lung cancer who had a partial response to radiotherapy plus ipilimumab.

This clone was counted ten times or more. The chain recombines TRBV7-2 with TRBJ1-2; 8 bases agree with TRBD1. Unmatched junction bases numbered 8, after V lost 4 bases and J lost 4 bases. This CDR3 region has 15 residues. Germline CDR1 and CDR2: SGHTA and FQGNSA. CDR3 residues: CASSSGQGSVYGYTF. As DNA, the CDR3 is TGTGCCAGCAGCTCCGGACAGGGCTCGGTCTATGGCTACACCTTC.

V usage is TRBV7-2 and J usage is TRBJ2-1; 10 nucleotides align to TRBD2. J was trimmed by 3 bases and V by 5 bases; bases with no gene match: 4. Per the germline V gene, CDR1 is SGHTA and CDR2 is FQGNSA. The CDR3 is 15 amino acids. The CDR3 loop reads CASSRTSGVYNEQFF. The CDR3 nucleotides are TGTGCCAGCAGCCGGACTAGCGGAGTCTACAATGAGCAGTTCTTC.

This chain joins TRBV6-6 and TRBJ2-7; 10 nucleotides align to TRBD1. Germline V lookup: CDR1 MNHNY, CDR2 SVGAGI (reference sequence). This CDR3 has 13 residues. Trimming cost V 8 bases and J 2 bases; bases outside gene matches: 3. The CDR3 here is CASGGQGAYEQYV. In nucleotides, the CDR3 is TGTGCCAGCGGCGGACAGGGGGCCTACGAGCAGTACGTC.

The chain joins TRBV19 to TRBJ2-1, with D possibly matching TRBD1 (5 bases). This CDR3 is built from 16 residues. V shed 7 bases and J shed 5 bases, with 21 bases lying between them. CDR1 and CDR2 from the germline V gene are LNHDA and SQIVND (reference sequence). This CDR3 reads CASNGYQGGGDNEQFF. The CDR3 DNA sequence: TGTGCCAGTAATGGTTATCAGGGTGGCGGAGACAATGAGCAGTTCTTC.

This chain connects TRBV19 to TRBJ2-2, with 9 bases matching TRBD2. The CDR3 totals 14 residues. Trimming cost V 11 bases and J 6 bases; bases outside gene matches: 10. Germline V gene data show CDR1 as LNHDA and CDR2 as SQIVND (reference sequence). DNA for the CDR3: TGTGCCTCTGGGGTAGCGGGAGTGTCCGGGGAGCTGTTTTTT. This sequence encodes CASGVAGVSGELFF.